A single sample is the source of the 9 T cell receptor beta chains below, sequenced in a study of blood T cells in healthy people across ages. Primers used in a second PCR of about 7 to 11 cycles were a sample-barcoded 5' primer and a J-beta primer mix. Each CDR3 protein is one row after TCRdb ran MiXCR on the 5' RACE reads. Of 700,000 to 800,000 distinct CDR3 sequences in the sample, roughly 41% were seen once. Sequencing was done on a sample of blood. The receptor set was obtained from a woman in her sixties or seventies in good health.

V and J are TRBV12-3 or TRBV12-4 and TRBJ2-7; D perhaps matches TRBD2 (5 bases). Matching the DNA end better, TRBJ2-5 makes the J call doubtful. The CDR3 is 13 amino acids. CDR3: CASSVLGEETQYF. The CDR3 nucleotides are TGTGCCAGCAGTGTCCTTGGGGAGGAGACCCAGTACTTC.

This clonotype came up a few times. V usage is TRBV28 and J usage is TRBJ1-2, with 7 bases lining up with TRBD1. The germline V gene encodes CDR1 MDHEN and CDR2 SYDVKM. Germline trimming cut 3 bases from V and 5 bases from J; bases unmatched to any gene: 6. This CDR3 region has 14 residues. This CDR3 is CASSLEGQLYGYTF. As DNA, the CDR3 is TGTGCCAGCAGTTTGGAGGGACAGCTGTATGGCTACACCTTC.

The DNA for the CDR3 is TGTGCCAGCAGTGACGTCGGGAACGGCGAGCAGTTCTTC. Translating it yields CASSDVGNGEQFF. The chain couples TRBV25-1 to TRBJ2-1, with D tentatively TRBD2 (5 bases). The germline V gene has CDR1 MGHDK and CDR2 SYGVNS. V lost 3 bases to trimming and J lost 10 bases, with 13 bases between them. The CDR3 is 13 residues long.

A few counts support this clonotype. This rearrangement joins TRBV6-6 to TRBJ2-5, with TRBD2 identical over 7 bases. TRBJ2-7 matches the DNA end more closely, so the J call is doubtful. CDR3 length: 15 residues. The germline V gene encodes CDR1 MNHNY and CDR2 SVGAGI (reference sequence). In nucleotides, the CDR3 is TGTGCCAGCTACTATAGCGGGCCCGGAGGCTACGAGCAGTACTTC. Protein: CASYYSGPGGYEQYF.

This clonotype occurred once. V is TRBV19 and J is TRBJ2-1, with 10 positions matching TRBD2. After removal of 7 bases from V and 9 bases from J, the junction contained 9 bases not matched to a gene. Germline V CDR1 and CDR2: LNHDA, SQIVND (reference sequence). This CDR3 region has 14 residues. The CDR3 here is CASKTGTSASEQFF. The CDR3 region has the DNA TGTGCCAGTAAGACTGGGACTAGCGCATCTGAGCAGTTCTTC.

This clonotype was detected only a few times. This chain connects TRBV3-1 to TRBJ2-3; the D gene is possibly TRBD2 (6 bases). Germline values: CDR1 LGHDT, CDR2 YNNKEL (reference sequence). The CDR3 has 12 amino acids. The V end was cut by 8 bases, the J end by 3 bases, with 9 bases between. DNA for the CDR3: TGTGCCAGCGCGGGACTTACAGATACGCAGTATTTT. As protein: CASAGLTDTQYF.

V usage is TRBV6-1 and J usage is TRBJ2-2; 8 nucleotides match TRBD1. The CDR3 extends over 18 amino acids. Germline CDR1 is MNHNS and CDR2 is SASEGT. Losses at the gene ends were 4 bases for V and 2 bases for J; bases not matched to a gene: 12. CDR3 nucleotide sequence: TGTGCCAGCAGTGGGTCGGACAGGGCAGGGCTAAACACCGGGGAGCTGTTTTTT. Amino acid sequence: CASSGSDRAGLNTGELFF.

The rearrangement uses TRBV3-1 and TRBJ2-2; 9 nucleotides match TRBD1. Germline values: CDR1 LGHDT, CDR2 YNNKEL (reference sequence). V lost 1 base, J lost 7 bases, and 4 bases stayed unmatched. CDR3 length equals 15 residues. This CDR3 is CASSQGTGDVGELFF. In nucleotides, the CDR3 is TGTGCCAGCAGCCAAGGGACAGGGGATGTCGGGGAGCTGTTTTTT.

V gene TRBV7-2 combines with J gene TRBJ2-7; 9 bases line up with TRBD2. From germline, CDR1 is SGHTA and CDR2 FQGNSA. The CDR3 covers 15 residues. Trimming at V came to 5 bases and at J to 6 bases, leaving 11 bases not matched to a gene. The CDR3 coding sequence is TGTGCCAGCAGCCCTCCGGGACTAGCAGATGGCGAGCAGTACTTC. It codes for CASSPPGLADGEQYF.